This T cell receptor beta chain was captured by sequencing in a study of graft-versus-host responses after intestinal transplantation. In regard to this clone: Its antigen is not identified.

CDR3 length: 15 residues. V lost 1 base to trimming and J lost 4 bases, with 13 bases between them. In germline, CDR1 is SGHKS, CDR2 YYEKEE (reference sequence). Generated by immunoSEQ multiplex PCR, the TCRdb table keeps only in-frame clones and is missing some. The profile covers approximately 81,000 clones, with around 90% appearing a single time and around 8.6% taken by the ten largest. The clonotype originates from a human donor who was the organ donor for an intestinal transplant. The sequenced sample was unstimulated CD8+ T cells sorted from spleen or lymph node cells, obtained before transplant. The chain has TRBV5-5 and TRBJ2-3; D is undetermined. CDR3 sequence (DNA): TGTGCCAGCAGCTTGCGCGGTTTAGGCCCAGATACGCAGTATTTT. Residues: CASSLRGLGPDTQYF.